This T cell receptor beta chain came from a study of T-cell memory formation after mild COVID-19. Study overall: For the most part, TCR clusters were specific to one donor. Whole-study findings and limits: Most CD4+ clones that shrank were in CM and EM, while CD8+ ones turned up in EMRA. A balance of CD4 and CD8 characterized clones contracting day 15 to 85, whereas later expanders leaned CD4+.

This clonotype occurred a few times. Its antigen is not identified. MiXCR, applied by TCRdb to the 5' RACE reads, yields one record per CDR3 protein. This table holds about 470,000 distinct CDR3 sequences, 20% to 25% found once. Germline CDR1 reads SEHNR; CDR2 reads FQNEAQ (reference sequence). Deletions cut 5 bases from V and 1 base from J, with 18 bases between. This CDR3 is 17 amino acids long. The J gene is TRBJ2-4, the V gene TRBV7-9; the D gene could be TRBD1 or TRBD2 (5 bases each). Specimen: PBMCs or a T cell subset sorted from them (not recorded which). The sequence came from an adult woman who had mild COVID-19 (a few samples of this study predate the infection). Cell type and time point are not known. CDR3 loop: CASSPKRPGPAKNIQYF. The CDR3 DNA is TGTGCCAGCAGCCCAAAGAGGCCGGGACCTGCCAAAAACATTCAGTACTTC.